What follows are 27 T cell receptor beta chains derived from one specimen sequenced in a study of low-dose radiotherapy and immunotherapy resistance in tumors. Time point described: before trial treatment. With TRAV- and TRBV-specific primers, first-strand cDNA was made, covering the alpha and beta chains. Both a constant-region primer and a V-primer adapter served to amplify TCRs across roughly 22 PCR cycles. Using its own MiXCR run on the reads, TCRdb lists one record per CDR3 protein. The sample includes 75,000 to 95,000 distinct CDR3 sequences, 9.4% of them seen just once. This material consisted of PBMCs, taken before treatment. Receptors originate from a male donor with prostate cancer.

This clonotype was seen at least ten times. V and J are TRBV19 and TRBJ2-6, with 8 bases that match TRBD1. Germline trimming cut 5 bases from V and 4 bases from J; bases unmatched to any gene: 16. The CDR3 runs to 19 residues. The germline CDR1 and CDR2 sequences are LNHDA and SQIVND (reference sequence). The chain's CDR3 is CASSPRGQGRSWGANVLTF. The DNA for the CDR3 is TGTGCCAGTAGTCCGAGAGGACAGGGTAGATCCTGGGGGGCCAACGTCCTGACTTTC.

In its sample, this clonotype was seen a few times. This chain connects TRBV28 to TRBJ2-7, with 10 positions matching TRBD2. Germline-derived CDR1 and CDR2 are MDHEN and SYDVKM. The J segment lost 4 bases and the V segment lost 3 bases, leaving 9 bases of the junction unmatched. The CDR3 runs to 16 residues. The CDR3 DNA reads TGTGCCAGCAGTTTTCATCTAGCGGGAGTTTCATACGAGCAGTACTTC. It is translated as CASSFHLAGVSYEQYF.

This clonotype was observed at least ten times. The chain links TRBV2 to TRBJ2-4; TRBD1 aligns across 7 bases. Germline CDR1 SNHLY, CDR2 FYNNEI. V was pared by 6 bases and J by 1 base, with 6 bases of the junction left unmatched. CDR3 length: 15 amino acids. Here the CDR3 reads CASRGTTGAKNIQYF. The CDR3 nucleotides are TGTGCCAGCAGGGGTACGACAGGGGCCAAAAACATTCAGTACTTC. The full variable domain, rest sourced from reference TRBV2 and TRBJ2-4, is EPEVTQTPSHQVTQMGQEVILRCVPISNHLYFYWYRQILGQKVEFLVSFYNNEISEKSEIFDDQFSVERPDGSNFTLKIRSTKLEDSAMYFCASRGTTGAKNIQYFGAGTRLSVL.

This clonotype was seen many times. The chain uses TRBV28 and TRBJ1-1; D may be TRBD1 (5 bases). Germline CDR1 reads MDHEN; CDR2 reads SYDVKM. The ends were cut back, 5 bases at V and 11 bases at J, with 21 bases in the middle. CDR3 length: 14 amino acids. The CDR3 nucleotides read TGTGCCAGCAGTGAGACCCGGGACCCCTGGAGGGCTTTCTTT. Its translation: CASSETRDPWRAFF.

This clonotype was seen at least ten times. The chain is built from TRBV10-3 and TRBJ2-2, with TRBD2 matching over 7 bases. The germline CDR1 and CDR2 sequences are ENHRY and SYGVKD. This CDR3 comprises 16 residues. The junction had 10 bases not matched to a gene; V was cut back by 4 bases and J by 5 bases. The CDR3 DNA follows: TGTGCCATCAGTGCCTTTGCGGGAGTCGGAACCGGGGAGCTGTTTTTT. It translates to CAISAFAGVGTGELFF.

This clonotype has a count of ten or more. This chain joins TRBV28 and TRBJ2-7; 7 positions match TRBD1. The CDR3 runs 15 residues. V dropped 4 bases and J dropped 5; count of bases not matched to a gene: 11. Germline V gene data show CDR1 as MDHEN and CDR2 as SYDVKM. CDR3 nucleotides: TGTGCCAGCAGTTCCCCATCTCCTGACAGGGACGAGCAGTACTTC. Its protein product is CASSSPSPDRDEQYF. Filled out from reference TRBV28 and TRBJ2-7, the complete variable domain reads DVKVTQSSRYLVKRTGEKVFLECVQDMDHENMFWYRQDPGLGLRLIYFSYDVKMKEKGDIPEGYSVSREKKERFSLILESASTNQTSMYLCASSSPSPDRDEQYFGPGTRLTVT.

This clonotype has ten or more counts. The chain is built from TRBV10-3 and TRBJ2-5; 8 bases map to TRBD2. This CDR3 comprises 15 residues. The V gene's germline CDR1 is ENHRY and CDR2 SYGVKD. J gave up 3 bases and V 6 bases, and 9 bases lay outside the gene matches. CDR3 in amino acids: CAIRERGLVEETQYF. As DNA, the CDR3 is TGTGCCATCAGGGAGCGGGGGCTAGTGGAAGAGACCCAGTACTTC.

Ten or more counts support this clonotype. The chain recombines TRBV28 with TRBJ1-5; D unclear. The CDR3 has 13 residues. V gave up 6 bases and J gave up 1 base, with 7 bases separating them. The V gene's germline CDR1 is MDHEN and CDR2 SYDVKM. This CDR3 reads CASSPASNQPQHF. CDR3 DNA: TGTGCCAGCAGCCCAGCGAGCAATCAGCCCCAGCATTTT. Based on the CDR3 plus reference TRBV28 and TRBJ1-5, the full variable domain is DVKVTQSSRYLVKRTGEKVFLECVQDMDHENMFWYRQDPGLGLRLIYFSYDVKMKEKGDIPEGYSVSREKKERFSLILESASTNQTSMYLCASSPASNQPQHFGDGTRLSIL.

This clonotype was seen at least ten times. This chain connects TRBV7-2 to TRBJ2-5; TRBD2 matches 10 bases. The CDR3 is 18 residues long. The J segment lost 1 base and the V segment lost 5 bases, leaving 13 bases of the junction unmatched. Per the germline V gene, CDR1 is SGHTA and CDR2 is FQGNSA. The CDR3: CASSLLGSGRTIQETQYF. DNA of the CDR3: TGTGCCAGCAGCCTGCTAGGTAGCGGGAGGACAATCCAAGAGACCCAGTACTTC.

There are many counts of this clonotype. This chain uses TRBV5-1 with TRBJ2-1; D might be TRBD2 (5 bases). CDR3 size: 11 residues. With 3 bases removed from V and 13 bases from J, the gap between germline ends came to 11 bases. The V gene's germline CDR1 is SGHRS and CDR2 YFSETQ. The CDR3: CASSYGLIQFF. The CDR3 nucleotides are TGCGCCAGCAGCTATGGACTTATTCAGTTCTTC.

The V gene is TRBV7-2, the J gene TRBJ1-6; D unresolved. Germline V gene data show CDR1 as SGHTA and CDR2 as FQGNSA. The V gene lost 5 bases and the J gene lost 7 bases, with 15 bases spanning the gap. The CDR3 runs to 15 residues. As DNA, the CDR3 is TGTGCCAGCAGCCCCTACGTGGGCCCCAATTCACCCCTCCACTTT. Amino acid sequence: CASSPYVGPNSPLHF.

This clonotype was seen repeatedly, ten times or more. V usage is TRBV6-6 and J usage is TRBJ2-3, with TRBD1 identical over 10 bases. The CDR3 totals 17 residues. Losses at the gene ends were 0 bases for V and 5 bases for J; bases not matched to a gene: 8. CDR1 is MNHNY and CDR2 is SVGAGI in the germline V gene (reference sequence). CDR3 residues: CASSYSIGTGVKDTQYF. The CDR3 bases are TGTGCCAGCAGTTACTCGATCGGGACAGGGGTGAAAGATACGCAGTATTTT.

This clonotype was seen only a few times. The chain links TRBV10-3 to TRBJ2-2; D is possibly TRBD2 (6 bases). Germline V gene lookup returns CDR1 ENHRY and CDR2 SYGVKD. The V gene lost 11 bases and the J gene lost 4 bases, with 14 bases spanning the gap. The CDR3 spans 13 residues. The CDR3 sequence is CAVYGGSTGELFF. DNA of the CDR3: TGTGCCGTCTATGGGGGGTCCACCGGGGAGCTGTTTTTT.

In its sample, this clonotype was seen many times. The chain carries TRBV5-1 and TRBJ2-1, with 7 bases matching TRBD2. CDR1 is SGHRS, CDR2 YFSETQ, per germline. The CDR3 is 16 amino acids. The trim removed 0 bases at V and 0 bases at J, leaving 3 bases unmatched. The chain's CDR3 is CASSLGGGSSYNEQFF. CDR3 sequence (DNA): TGCGCCAGCAGCTTGGGAGGCGGGAGCTCCTACAATGAGCAGTTCTTC.

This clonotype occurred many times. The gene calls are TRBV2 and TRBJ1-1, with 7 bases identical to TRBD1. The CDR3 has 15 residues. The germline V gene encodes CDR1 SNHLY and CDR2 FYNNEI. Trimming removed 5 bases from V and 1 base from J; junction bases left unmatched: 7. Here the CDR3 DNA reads TGTGCCAGCAGTCAGGATCAGGGGGGGAACACTGAAGCTTTCTTT. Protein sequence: CASSQDQGGNTEAFF.

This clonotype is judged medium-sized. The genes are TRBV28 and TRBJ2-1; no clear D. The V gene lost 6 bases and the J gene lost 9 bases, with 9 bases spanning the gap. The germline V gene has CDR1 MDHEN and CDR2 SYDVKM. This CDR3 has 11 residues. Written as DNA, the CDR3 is TGTGCCAGCAGCCTTCGGTTTGAGCAGTTCTTC. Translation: CASSLRFEQFF.

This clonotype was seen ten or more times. The CDR3 sequence: CASSFPGQGSGYTF. The CDR3, as DNA: TGTGCCAGCAGCTTTCCGGGACAGGGCTCTGGCTACACCTTC. V and J are TRBV5-6 and TRBJ1-2; 9 bases are shared with TRBD1. The V gene's germline CDR1 is SGHDT and CDR2 YYEEEE. The junction had 6 bases not matched to a gene; V was cut back by 2 bases and J by 7 bases. This CDR3 is 14 amino acids long.

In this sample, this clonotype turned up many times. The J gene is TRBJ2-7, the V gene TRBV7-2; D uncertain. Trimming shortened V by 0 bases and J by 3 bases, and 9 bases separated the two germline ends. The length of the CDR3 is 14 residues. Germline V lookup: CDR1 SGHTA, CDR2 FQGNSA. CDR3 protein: CASSLALNSYEQYF. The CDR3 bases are TGTGCCAGCAGCTTAGCCCTGAACAGCTACGAGCAGTACTTC.

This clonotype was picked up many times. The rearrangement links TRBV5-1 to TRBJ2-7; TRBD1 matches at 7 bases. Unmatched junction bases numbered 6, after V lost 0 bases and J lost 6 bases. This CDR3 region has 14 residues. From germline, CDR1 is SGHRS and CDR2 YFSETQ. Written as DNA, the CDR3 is TGCGCCAGCAGCTTGGACCGACAGGGTGGCGAGCAGTACTTC. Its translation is CASSLDRQGGEQYF.

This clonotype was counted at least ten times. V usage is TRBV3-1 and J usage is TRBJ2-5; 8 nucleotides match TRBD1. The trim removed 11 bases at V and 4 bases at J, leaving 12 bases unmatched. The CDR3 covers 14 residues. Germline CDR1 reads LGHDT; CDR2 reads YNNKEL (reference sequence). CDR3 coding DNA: TGTGCCTCAAAGACAGGGGAGACCAGAGAGACCCAGTACTTC. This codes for CASKTGETRETQYF.

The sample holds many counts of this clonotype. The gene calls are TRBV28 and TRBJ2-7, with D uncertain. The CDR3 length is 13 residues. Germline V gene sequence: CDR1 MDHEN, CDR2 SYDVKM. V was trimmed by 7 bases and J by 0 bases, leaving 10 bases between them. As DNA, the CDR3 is TGTGCCAGCACCTCGGAGAGCTCCTACGAGCAGTACTTC. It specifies CASTSESSYEQYF.

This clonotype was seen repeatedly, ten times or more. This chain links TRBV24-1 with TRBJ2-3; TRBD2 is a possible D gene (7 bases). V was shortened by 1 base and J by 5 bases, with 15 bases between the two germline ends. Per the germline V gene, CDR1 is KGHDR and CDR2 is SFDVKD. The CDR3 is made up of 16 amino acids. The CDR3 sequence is CATSDLRFGGRDTQYF. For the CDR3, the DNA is TGTGCCACCAGTGATTTACGGTTCGGGGGGCGAGATACGCAGTATTTT.

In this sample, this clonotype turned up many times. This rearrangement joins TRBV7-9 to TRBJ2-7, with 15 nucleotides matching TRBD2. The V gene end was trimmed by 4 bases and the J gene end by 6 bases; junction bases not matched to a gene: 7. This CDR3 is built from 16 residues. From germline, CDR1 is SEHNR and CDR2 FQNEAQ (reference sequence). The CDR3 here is CASSSGTSGRLGEQYF. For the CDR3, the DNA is TGTGCCAGCAGCTCCGGGACTAGCGGGAGGTTGGGCGAGCAGTACTTC.

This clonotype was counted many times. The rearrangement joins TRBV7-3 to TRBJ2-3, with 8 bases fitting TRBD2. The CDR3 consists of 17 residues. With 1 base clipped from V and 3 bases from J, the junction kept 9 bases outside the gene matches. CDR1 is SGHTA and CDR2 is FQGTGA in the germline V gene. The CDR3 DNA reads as TGTGCCAGCAGCTTAAGCGGTAGCGGGGAAAAAACAGATACGCAGTATTTT. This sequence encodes CASSLSGSGEKTDTQYF. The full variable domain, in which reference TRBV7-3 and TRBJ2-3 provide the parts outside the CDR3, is GAGVSQTPSNKVTEKGKYVELRCDPISGHTALYWYRQSLGQGPEFLIYFQGTGAADDSGLPNDRFFAVRPEGSVSTLKIQRTERGDSAVYLCASSLSGSGEKTDTQYFGPGTRLTVL.

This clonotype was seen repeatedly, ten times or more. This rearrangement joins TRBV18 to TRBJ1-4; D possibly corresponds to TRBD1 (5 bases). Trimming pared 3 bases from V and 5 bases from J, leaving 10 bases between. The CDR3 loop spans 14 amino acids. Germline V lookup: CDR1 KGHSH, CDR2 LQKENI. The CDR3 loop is CASSPGGGNEKLFF. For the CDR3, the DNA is TGTGCCAGCTCACCTGGGGGTGGCAATGAAAAACTGTTTTTT.

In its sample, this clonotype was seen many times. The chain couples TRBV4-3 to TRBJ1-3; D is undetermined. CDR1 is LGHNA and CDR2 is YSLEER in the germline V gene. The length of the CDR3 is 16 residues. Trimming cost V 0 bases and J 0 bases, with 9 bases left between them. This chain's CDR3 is CASSQDRGSSGNTIYF. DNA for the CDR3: TGCGCCAGCAGCCAAGATCGGGGTAGCTCTGGAAACACCATATATTTT.

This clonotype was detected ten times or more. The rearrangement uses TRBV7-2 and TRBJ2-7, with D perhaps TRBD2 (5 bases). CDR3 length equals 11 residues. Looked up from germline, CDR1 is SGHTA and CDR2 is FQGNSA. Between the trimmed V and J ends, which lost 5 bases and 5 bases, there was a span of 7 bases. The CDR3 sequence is CASSPGDEQYF. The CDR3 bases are TGTGCCAGCAGCCCCGGGGACGAGCAGTACTTC.